These T cell receptor beta chains were read from a single sample in a study of blood T cell repertoires in COVID-19. Sequencing was performed with immunoSEQ multiplex PCR; in TCRdb, only in-frame clones are kept and a portion is missing. Here the sample spans 40,000 to 50,000 clones, 70% to 90% being singletons. The sample consisted of peripheral blood. The receptors here all came from a man in his 70s with acute or convalescent COVID-19. Each CDR3 is given with its conserved first and last residue. A D gene is named only where the DNA matches it firmly. Rows may omit the clone size; those that give it use once, few, many or a size class.

V gene	J gene	D gene	clone size	CDR3 DNA	CDR3 protein
TRBV7-2	TRBJ1-1	.	.	TGTGCCAGCAGCCCCCCCAGGGGAAGCACTGAAGCTTTCTTT	CASSPPRGSTEAFF
TRBV14	TRBJ2-2	.	.	TGTGCCAGCAGCCAGCCCGACTTCACGAACACCGGGGAGCTGTTTTTT	CASSQPDFTNTGELFF
TRBV18	TRBJ1-6	TRBD1	once	TGTGCCAGCTCACAAACGACAGGGAATAATTCACCCCTCCACTTT	CASSQTTGNNSPLHF
TRBV7-9	TRBJ1-1	TRBD1	.	TGTGCCAGCACGACACCGCCGGGACAGGGGAAAAGGTACACTGAAGCTTTCTTT	CASTTPPGQGKRYTEAFF
TRBV4-1	TRBJ1-1	.	.	TGCGCCAGCAGCCAAGATCTAAACCTTGTGGCTTTCTTT	CASSQDLNLVAFF
TRBV27	TRBJ2-5	TRBD1	.	TGTGCCAGCAGGGACAGGGTGTCTTGGGAGACCCAGTACTTC	CASRDRVSWETQYF
TRBV3-1/TRBV3-2	TRBJ1-5	TRBD1	.	TGTGCCAGCAGCCAGACTCCGGGACAGAGCAATCAGCCCCAGCATTTT	CASSQTPGQSNQPQHF
TRBV7-8	TRBJ1-2	TRBD1	.	TGTGCCAGCAGCTTGGCCGGGACAGCTGCCTTCCGGGACTATGGCTACACCTTC	CASSLAGTAAFRDYGYTF
TRBV7-3	TRBJ2-1	.	.	TGTGCCAGCAGTGCAAACGCCTGGGGCGATGAGCAGTTCTTC	CASSANAWGDEQFF
TRBV11-3	TRBJ1-1	TRBD1	once	TGTGCCAGCAGCTCGGCAGGGGGGTTGAACACTGAAGCTTTCTTT	CASSSAGGLNTEAFF
TRBV7-2	TRBJ1-5	.	.	TGTGCCAGCAGCTCGTGGACGGGCAAGGGGCAGCCCCAGCATTTT	CASSSWTGKGQPQHF
TRBV19	TRBJ2-2	TRBD2	.	TGTGCCAGTAGTGGTGGACTAGCGGAGGACACCGGGGAGCTGTTTTTT	CASSGGLAEDTGELFF
TRBV18	TRBJ1-1	TRBD1	.	TGTGCCAGCTCTCCTTCCGGGACAGGGGGCGGTGAAGCTTTCTTT	CASSPSGTGGGEAFF